Listed below are T cell receptor beta chains from one sample, sequenced in a study of control samples from healthy donors and cancer patients. Sequencing used immunoSEQ multiplex PCR; TCRdb keeps in-frame clones, though not all of them. This table has roughly 160,000 clones, around 94% appearing once. Sequencing input: PBMCs. All receptors derive from a man aged 55 to 69 with colorectal cancer. The CDR3 runs from the conserved cysteine through the conserved F or W. The D gene is left open where the match is weak. Some rows mark clone size as missing; the rest say once, few, many or name a class of expanded clone.

V gene,D gene,J gene,clone size,CDR3 DNA,CDR3 protein
TRBV6-2/TRBV6-3,-,TRBJ1-5,-,TGTGCCAGCAGTTACCCCTCCGGGGGCAATCAGCCCCAGCATTTT,CASSYPSGGNQPQHF
TRBV7-2,TRBD1,TRBJ1-5,-,TGTGCCAGCAGTCGTCAGACAGGGGGTTACGGCAATCAGCCCCAGCATTTT,CASSRQTGGYGNQPQHF
TRBV10-3,-,TRBJ2-5,-,TGTGCCATCAGTGACACAGGGCAAGAGACCCAGTACTTC,CAISDTGQETQYF
TRBV11-2,TRBD1,TRBJ1-6,-,TGTGCCAGCAGCCGACGCGGACAGGGAAGGGATTCACCCCTCCACTTT,CASSRRGQGRDSPLHF
TRBV19,-,TRBJ2-5,-,TGTGCCAGTAGTATCTCCCTCTCCCAAGAGACCCAGTACTTC,CASSISLSQETQYF
TRBV30,-,TRBJ1-1,-,TGTGCCTGGAGTGTACAATCGAACACTGAAGCTTTCTTT,CAWSVQSNTEAFF
TRBV27,-,TRBJ1-1,-,TGTGCCAGCAGTCTAGGGGTAGACACTGAAGCTTTCTTT,CASSLGVDTEAFF
TRBV19,-,TRBJ2-1,-,TGTGCCAGTAGTATCCTGCGGGAGCAGTTCTTC,CASSILREQFF
TRBV18,TRBD2,TRBJ2-7,-,TGTGCCAGCTCACCGAACGGGGGGGCCTACGAGCAGTACTTC,CASSPNGGAYEQYF
TRBV6-1,-,TRBJ1-1,-,TGTGCCAGCAGTGAAGAGGACAGACGAACCACTGAAGCTTTCTTT,CASSEEDRRTTEAFF
TRBV19,TRBD1,TRBJ1-3,-,TGTGCCACTAGTAAGGAAAACAGGGGATGGAACACCATATATTTT,CATSKENRGWNTIYF
TRBV5-6,-,TRBJ2-5,-,TGTGCCAGCAGCACCTGGACAGTCCAAGAGACCCAGTACTTC,CASSTWTVQETQYF
TRBV7-2,TRBD1,TRBJ2-1,-,TGTGCCAGCAGCTTAGCAGGGGGCGCCTACAATGAGCAGTTCTTC,CASSLAGGAYNEQFF
TRBV7-9,TRBD2,TRBJ2-2,-,TGTGCCACCGGGACTAGCGGGGGCTACACCGGGGAGCTGTTTTTT,CATGTSGGYTGELFF
TRBV29-1,-,TRBJ1-2,-,TGCAGCGTTGCCCATACAGGGATCTATGGCTACACCTTC,CSVAHTGIYGYTF
TRBV6-5,TRBD1,TRBJ1-2,-,TGTGCCAGCAGAACTGGGACAGGGGTTGCCTATGGCTACACCTTC,CASRTGTGVAYGYTF
TRBV12-3/TRBV12-4,-,TRBJ1-2,once,TGTGCCAGCAGCCTAAGTAATAACTATGGCTACACCTTC,CASSLSNNYGYTF
TRBV29-1,-,TRBJ1-5,-,TGCAGCGTTGGCCGGGAACTTAGGGCGTTCCTTCAGCCCCAGCATTTT,CSVGRELRAFLQPQHF
TRBV27,-,TRBJ2-7,-,TGTGCCAGCAGTCGCTCTCCGACGGGGAGCTCCTACGAGCAGTACTTC,CASSRSPTGSSYEQYF
TRBV3-1/TRBV3-2,-,TRBJ1-5,-,TGTGCCAGCAGCCAAAATAGAGAGGCACCCACGCATTTT,CASSQNREAPTHF
TRBV29-1,-,TRBJ1-2,-,TGCAGCGCCCGGGACATCTATGGCTACACCTTC,CSARDIYGYTF
TRBV28,TRBD1,TRBJ1-1,-,TGTGCCAGCAGTACCTCGGGACAGGGGAAGACTGAAGCTTTCTTT,CASSTSGQGKTEAFF
TRBV5-8,-,TRBJ2-3,-,TGTGCCAGCAGCTTGGGTTCTAGCGCTACCCGGATCACAGATACGCAGTATTTT,CASSLGSSATRITDTQYF
TRBV2,TRBD1,TRBJ1-2,-,TGTGCCAGCATCTGGGGACAGGTCAACTATGGCTACACCTTC,CASIWGQVNYGYTF
TRBV30,TRBD1,TRBJ2-2,-,TGTGCCTGGAGCCTGGGACAGGGGAACACCGGGGAGCTGTTTTTT,CAWSLGQGNTGELFF
TRBV27,-,TRBJ1-1,-,TGTGCCAGCAGTTTGGGCAGAGGATTGAACACTGAAGCTTTCTTT,CASSLGRGLNTEAFF
TRBV12-3/TRBV12-4,-,TRBJ1-2,-,TGTGCCAGCAGTCTCCTTTATAACTATGGCTACACCTTC,CASSLLYNYGYTF
TRBV28,TRBD1,TRBJ2-7,-,TGTGCCAGCAGTTTAGGACAGGACTTCTCCTACGAGCAGTACTTC,CASSLGQDFSYEQYF
TRBV28,-,TRBJ1-5,-,TGTGCCAGCAGGCACCAGACGGATAGCAATCAGCCCCAGCATTTT,CASRHQTDSNQPQHF
TRBV18,-,TRBJ2-4,-,TGTGCCAGCTCACCTCCCTGGGGCACCAAAAACATTCAGTACTTC,CASSPPWGTKNIQYF
TRBV6-1,TRBD1,TRBJ2-5,-,TGTGCCAGCAGTGGGAGGGACAGGGGGTACCAAGAGACCCAGTACTTC,CASSGRDRGYQETQYF
TRBV3-1/TRBV3-2,TRBD1,TRBJ2-7,-,TGTGCCAGCAGCCAAGTTTACAGGGGCGAGCAGTACTTC,CASSQVYRGEQYF
TRBV7-2,-,TRBJ2-3,-,TGTGCCAGCAGCTTAGGAGGGGGGGCCGTAGATACGCAGTATTTT,CASSLGGGAVDTQYF
TRBV7-9,-,TRBJ2-1,-,TGTGCCAGCAGCTTAGGGCGGCTCTCCCCCGACTACAATGAGCAGTTCTTC,CASSLGRLSPDYNEQFF
TRBV3-1/TRBV3-2,-,TRBJ1-1,-,TGTGCCAGCAGCCAGCGAACTGAAGCTTTCTTT,CASSQRTEAFF
TRBV4-2,-,TRBJ2-5,-,TGTGCCAGCAGCCGGATTCTATCAGAGACCCAGTACTTC,CASSRILSETQYF
TRBV6-6,-,TRBJ1-5,-,TGTGCCAGCAGTCCTACTGTTGGGGGCAATCAGCCCCAGCATTTT,CASSPTVGGNQPQHF
TRBV10-3,-,TRBJ1-3,-,TGTGCCATCAGTGAGTCCTACCAGGGGGGAAACACCATATATTTT,CAISESYQGGNTIYF
TRBV5-1,-,TRBJ2-3,-,TGCGCCAGCAGCTTGGCTCGCAGGAGATCAGATACGCAGTATTTT,CASSLARRRSDTQYF
TRBV7-2,-,TRBJ1-2,-,TGTGCCAGCAGCTTAGAGAGGGGGGACATCTATGGCTACACCTTC,CASSLERGDIYGYTF
TRBV14,-,TRBJ1-1,-,TGTGCCAGCAGCCAACAGACTGAAGCTTTCTTT,CASSQQTEAFF
TRBV27,-,TRBJ2-5,-,TGTGCCAGCAGTCCCCGACGGTTGGCAGAGACCCAGTACTTC,CASSPRRLAETQYF
TRBV9,TRBD2,TRBJ2-2,-,TGTGCCAGCAGCGAGACTAGCGGGGGGGCGAGGACCGGGGAGCTGTTTTTT,CASSETSGGARTGELFF